This passage covers 23 T cell receptor beta chains from one sample sequenced in a study of regulatory T cells in long-lasting Graves disease. The time point is: persistent/refractory GD, antithyroid drugs over 5 years with positive TRAb. PBMC-extracted RNA yielded the TCR library. Sequencing libraries for TCR beta were prepared with iRepertoire HTBI primers and Arm-PCR of CDR3 regions. TCRdb analysed the multiplex PCR reads with MiXCR anew, one entry per CDR3 protein. Found here are about 660,000 distinct CDR3 sequences, around 30% of them singletons; the top ten hold around 42%. The material was peripheral blood mononuclear cells (PBMCs), obtained when the disease was refractory, from a patient treated with antithyroid drugs. Receptor source: a female donor with Graves disease.

V is TRBV9 and J is TRBJ2-2; 9 nucleotides match TRBD1. The CDR3 loop spans 15 amino acids. Germline CDR1 is SGDLS and CDR2 is YYNGEE. With 2 bases clipped from V and 6 bases from J, the junction kept 5 bases outside the gene matches. The CDR3 DNA is TGTGCCAGCAGCGTCGGGACAGGGAGTTCCGGGGAGCTGTTTTTT. As protein: CASSVGTGSSGELFF.

In this sample, this clonotype turned up a few times. The chain uses TRBV27 and TRBJ2-5; D is uncertain. The CDR3 is 13 residues long. Per germline, CDR1 MNHEY and CDR2 SMNVEV (reference sequence). V was cut by 3 bases and J by 5 bases, with 10 bases left in between. CDR3 loop: CASSFGGWETQYF. DNA for the CDR3: TGTGCCAGCAGTTTTGGCGGCTGGGAGACCCAGTACTTC.

This chain connects TRBV18 to TRBJ2-5, with 12 bases aligning to TRBD2. CDR3 length: 15 amino acids. V dropped 1 base and J dropped 4; count of bases not matched to a gene: 1. Germline V CDR1 and CDR2: KGHSH, LQKENI. The CDR3 region has the DNA TGTGCCAGCTCACCACGGGGACTAGCGGGAGAGACCCAGTACTTC. Translating it yields CASSPRGLAGETQYF.

V and J are TRBV28 and TRBJ1-2, with a tentative D call TRBD1 (5 bases). The V gene lost 5 bases and the J gene lost 4 bases, with 8 bases spanning the gap. Looked up from germline, CDR1 is MDHEN and CDR2 is SYDVKM. This CDR3 is built from 12 residues. The CDR3 here is CASSADIYGYTF. The CDR3 coding sequence is TGTGCCAGCAGTGCGGACATCTATGGCTACACCTTC.

The chain combines TRBV6-2 or TRBV6-3 with TRBJ2-7, with 9 bases lining up with TRBD2. The CDR3 runs to 13 residues. Germline V gene data show CDR1 as MNHEY and CDR2 as SVGEGT. CDR3 nucleotide sequence: TGTGCTACAAGACTAGCGGCCTCCTACGAGCAGTACTTC. Its translation: CATRLAASYEQYF.

This rearrangement joins TRBV5-4 to TRBJ2-7; no clear D. Germline values: CDR1 SGHNT, CDR2 YYREEE (reference sequence). Between the trimmed V and J ends, which lost 3 bases and 5 bases, there was a span of 9 bases. CDR3 length: 12 residues. CDR3 DNA sequence: TGTGCCAGCAGCTCCGACTCGCACGAGCAGTACTTC. This translates into CASSSDSHEQYF.

Points on this clonotype: A much larger clone differs from this one at a single base, so this may be a read error. The V gene is TRBV28, the J gene TRBJ2-7; 11 nucleotides match TRBD1. The CDR3 runs 15 residues. Germline CDR1 reads MDHEN; CDR2 reads SYDVKM. The V segment lost 7 bases and the J segment 1 base; nucleotides outside the gene matches: 6. This CDR3 reads CASTQGQGASYEQYF. CDR3 DNA: TGTGCCAGCACCCAAGGACAGGGGGCGTCCTACGAGCAGTACTTC.

This clonotype appeared many times. V and J are TRBV3-1 and TRBJ1-1, with D unclear. The germline V gene has CDR1 LGHDT and CDR2 YNNKEL (reference sequence). The CDR3 is made up of 14 amino acids. V lost 5 bases, J lost 0 bases, and 10 bases lay in between. The CDR3 protein is CASSARSMNTEAFF. The CDR3 bases are TGTGCCAGCAGCGCACGGTCTATGAACACTGAAGCTTTCTTT.

The chain employs TRBV24-1 and TRBJ1-5, with TRBD1 matching 7 bases. Germline V CDR1 and CDR2: KGHDR, SFDVKD. The CDR3 extends over 15 amino acids. After removal of 4 bases from V and 3 bases from J, the junction contained 5 bases not matched to a gene. The CDR3 DNA follows: TGTGCCACCAGTGACACGGGACAGTTCAATCAGCCCCAGCATTTT. This sequence encodes CATSDTGQFNQPQHF.

This clonotype was detected a few times. This chain connects TRBV29-1 to TRBJ1-2; 8 bases agree with TRBD1. Germline lookup yields CDR1 SQVTM and CDR2 ANQGSEA. After removal of 4 bases from V and 5 bases from J, the junction contained 9 bases not matched to a gene. This CDR3 is 14 amino acids long. The CDR3 DNA sequence: TGCAGCGTTGCCGATACAGGGGGGAAGTATGGCTACACCTTC. Encoded protein: CSVADTGGKYGYTF.

This clonotype was found a few times. The chain is built from TRBV7-8 and TRBJ1-1; 7 nucleotides line up with TRBD1. The CDR3 extends over 14 amino acids. From germline, CDR1 is SGHVS and CDR2 FQNEAQ. The trim removed 5 bases at V and 8 bases at J, leaving 11 bases unmatched. The CDR3 nucleotides are TGTGCCAGCAGCCGAACCCGACAGGGCCGAGAAGCTTTCTTT. Residues: CASSRTRQGREAFF.

This clonotype was counted only a few times. The V call is TRBV28, the J call TRBJ1-1; 10 bases align to TRBD1. V was clipped by 5 bases and J by 4 bases; unmatched bases: 7. Germline lookup yields CDR1 MDHEN and CDR2 SYDVKM. The length of the CDR3 is 15 residues. The CDR3 region is CASSGGGQGSTEAFF. For the CDR3, the DNA is TGTGCCAGCAGTGGGGGGGGACAGGGGAGCACTGAAGCTTTCTTT.

This clonotype occurred a few times. J is TRBJ2-5 and V is TRBV7-4; the match to TRBD2 covers 8 bases. From germline, CDR1 is SGHVT and CDR2 SQSDAQ. V was clipped by 1 base and J by 5 bases; unmatched bases: 9. The CDR3 is 16 residues long. CDR3: CASSLEDGRAWETQYF. The CDR3 DNA reads as TGTGCCAGCAGCTTAGAAGACGGGAGGGCGTGGGAGACCCAGTACTTC.

The chain links TRBV5-1 to TRBJ1-1, with unresolved D. Germline CDR1 is SGHRS and CDR2 is YFSETQ. V was cut by 2 bases and J by 0 bases, with 8 bases left in between. CDR3 length: 14 residues. CDR3 protein: CASSFMGLNTEAFF. The CDR3 DNA reads TGCGCCAGCAGCTTTATGGGCCTGAACACTGAAGCTTTCTTT. Full variable domain (rest looked up from reference TRBV5-1 and TRBJ1-1): KAGVTQTPRYLIKTRGQQVTLSCSPISGHRSVSWYQQTPGQGLQFLFEYFSETQRNKGNFPGRFSGRQFSNSRSEMNVSTLELGDSALYLCASSFMGLNTEAFFGQGTRLTVV.

This clonotype was observed a few times. The chain employs TRBV20-1 and TRBJ2-7, with TRBD1 matching over 10 bases. J was trimmed by 2 bases and V by 7 bases; bases with no gene match: 2. Germline-derived CDR1 and CDR2 are DFQATT and SNEGSKA (reference sequence). The CDR3 is 12 residues long. The CDR3: CSGQGATYEQYF. For the CDR3, the DNA is TGCAGTGGACAGGGGGCGACCTACGAGCAGTACTTC.

This clonotype was detected only a few times. This sequence joins TRBV29-1 and TRBJ1-2; 8 positions match TRBD1. The CDR3 loop spans 12 amino acids. Germline V CDR1 and CDR2: SQVTM, ANQGSEA. V lost 6 bases to trimming and J lost 4 bases; unmatched junction nucleotides: 4. CDR3 protein: CSVTGTGYGYTF. CDR3 bases: TGCAGCGTGACCGGGACAGGCTATGGCTACACCTTC.

The V gene is TRBV20-1, the J gene TRBJ1-5; D is possibly TRBD1 (6 bases). CDR1 is DFQATT, CDR2 SNEGSKA, per germline (reference sequence). This CDR3 contains 14 residues. The V gene lost 3 bases and the J gene lost 3 bases, with 12 bases spanning the gap. This CDR3 is CSASRTVNNQPQHF. The CDR3 region has the DNA TGCAGTGCTAGTCGGACAGTGAACAATCAGCCCCAGCATTTT.

V and J are TRBV3-1 and TRBJ1-1; D might be TRBD1 (5 bases). V was clipped by 4 bases and J by 2 bases, with 11 bases between them. Germline assignment: CDR1 LGHDT and CDR2 YNNKEL (reference sequence). The CDR3 has 14 residues. CDR3 nucleotide sequence: TGTGCCAGCAGCCGAGATTGGGACAACACTGAAGCTTTCTTT. It yields the protein CASSRDWDNTEAFF.

In its sample, this clonotype was seen a few times. V gene TRBV28 combines with J gene TRBJ1-5, with D possibly TRBD1 on 6 matching bases. This CDR3 region has 14 residues. V lost 4 bases, J lost 6 bases, and 13 bases lay in between. The germline V gene has CDR1 MDHEN and CDR2 SYDVKM. DNA for the CDR3: TGTGCCAGCAGTTCACAAACAGGGTTTCAGCCCCAGCATTTT. It encodes CASSSQTGFQPQHF.

This clonotype turned up a few times. Compared with germline, one end of the junction differs, possibly owing to a read error. V usage is TRBV7-9 and J usage is TRBJ2-7, with 9 positions matching TRBD2. Germline-derived CDR1 and CDR2 are SEHNR and FQNEAQ (reference sequence). This CDR3 region has 14 residues. This CDR3 reads CASSVAGEAYEQYF. The CDR3 region has the DNA TGTGCCAGCAGCGTAGCGGGGGAAGCCTACGAGCAGTACTTC.

As concerns this clonotype: This may arise from a read error, as a much more abundant clone is one base away. DNA of the CDR3: TGCAACGTGGAAACTACAGGGATCGCTGAAGCTTTCTTT. Its protein is CNVETTGIAEAFF. The J gene is TRBJ1-1, the V gene TRBV29-1; D is perhaps TRBD1 (6 bases). The CDR3 length is 13 residues. Germline V gene data show CDR1 as SQVTM and CDR2 as ANQGSEA.

This clonotype was observed many times. The V and J genes are TRBV24-1 and TRBJ1-1; D is perhaps TRBD1 (6 bases). This CDR3 spans 14 amino acids. Germline V gene data show CDR1 as KGHDR and CDR2 as SFDVKD. Trimming pared 4 bases from V and 2 bases from J, leaving 10 bases between. The CDR3 DNA follows: TGTGCCACCAGTGACGCGACAGGTAACACTGAAGCTTTCTTT. Translated, it gives CATSDATGNTEAFF.

This chain joins TRBV3-1 and TRBJ1-3; TRBD1 agrees at 9 bases. CDR3 size: 18 residues. Germline lookup yields CDR1 LGHDT and CDR2 YNNKEL (reference sequence). The J segment lost 4 bases and the V segment lost 4 bases, leaving 14 bases of the junction unmatched. CDR3 loop: CASSPTPGTGRSGNTIYF. The CDR3 coding sequence is TGTGCCAGCAGCCCAACCCCCGGGACAGGGCGCTCGGGAAACACCATATATTTT.